The next 16 T cell receptor beta chains were all read from a single sample in a study of glioma-infiltrating T cells after dendritic cell vaccination (TCRdb year 2016). The method was the immunoSEQ multiplex PCR assay. Not all clones reach the TCRdb copy of this immuneACCESS table, which keeps in-frame sequences only. Checked studies attribute under half of the gap to unresolved V genes and leave the rest unexplained. The sample table contains 95,000 to 110,000 clones; only one count was recorded for 81% of them. The ten largest account for approximately 12% of the sample. The source material was blood, sampled before dendritic cell vaccination. Receptor source: a human donor with glioblastoma.

This chain connects TRBV4-2 to TRBJ2-7; 7 bases map to TRBD2. The V and J ends lost 1 base and 3 bases, in that order; junction bases with no gene match: 0. Germline V gene sequence: CDR1 LGHNA, CDR2 YNFKEQ. The CDR3 covers 13 residues. The CDR3 DNA sequence: TGTGCCAGCAGCCAAGGGGACTACTACGAGCAGTACTTC. Its protein is CASSQGDYYEQYF.

The rearrangement uses TRBV2 and TRBJ1-2; no firm D call. Germline V CDR1 and CDR2: SNHLY, FYNNEI. Trimming removed 8 bases at V and 4 bases at J, with 20 bases between. The CDR3 is 15 amino acids. The CDR3 region has the DNA TGTGCCAGCTCTTCTCCAAACGAGTTGATCTATGGCTACACCTTC. Its protein product is CASSSPNELIYGYTF.

The chain is built from TRBV6-6 and TRBJ1-1, with 7 bases lining up with TRBD1. Germline V gene data show CDR1 as MNHNY and CDR2 as SVGAGI (reference sequence). CDR3 length: 15 amino acids. J was trimmed by 2 bases and V by 6 bases; bases with no gene match: 9. The CDR3 reads CASRPPGQLNTEAFF. In DNA form, the CDR3 reads TGTGCCAGCAGACCCCCGGGACAGCTAAACACTGAAGCTTTCTTT.

The chain has TRBV4-1 and TRBJ2-1; 16 nucleotides line up with TRBD2. V gave up 2 bases and J gave up 7 bases; unmatched junction bases: 11. Germline-derived CDR1 and CDR2 are MGHRA and YSYEKL. The CDR3 spans 19 residues. The CDR3 DNA is TGCGCCAGCAGCCAACCGGCGGGGACTAGCGGGGGGGCTTTGAATGAGCAGTTCTTC. Translated, it gives CASSQPAGTSGGALNEQFF.

V gene TRBV11-2 combines with J gene TRBJ2-2, with 9 positions matching TRBD1. The V segment lost 1 base and the J segment 9 bases; nucleotides outside the gene matches: 9. CDR3 length: 16 residues. The germline V gene encodes CDR1 SGHAT and CDR2 FQNNGV. The CDR3 DNA reads as TGTGCCAGCAGCTTAGTAAAGGGACAGGGTCAGCGGGAGCTGTTTTTT. Translation: CASSLVKGQGQRELFF.

The chain uses TRBV6-5 and TRBJ1-1, with 8 positions matching TRBD1. Germline values: CDR1 MNHEY, CDR2 SVGAGI. With 6 bases clipped from V and 1 base from J, the junction kept 7 bases outside the gene matches. The CDR3 length is 15 residues. The CDR3 sequence: CASRGAGGWNTEAFF. In DNA form, the CDR3 reads TGTGCCAGCAGAGGGGCAGGGGGCTGGAACACTGAAGCTTTCTTT.

The chain uses TRBV28 and TRBJ1-1; 10 bases align to TRBD1. V dropped 5 bases and J dropped 11; count of bases not matched to a gene: 8. The CDR3 contains 13 residues. CDR1 is MDHEN and CDR2 is SYDVKM in the germline V gene. The CDR3 loop is CASSILTGGDAFF. The CDR3 DNA sequence: TGTGCCAGCAGTATATTGACAGGGGGCGACGCTTTCTTT.

CDR3 loop: CAWSQGRSEKLFF. The CDR3 DNA reads as TGTGCCTGGAGTCAAGGGAGGAGTGAAAAACTGTTTTTT. This chain links TRBV30 with TRBJ1-4; D remains unclear. There are 13 residues in the CDR3. Germline-derived CDR1 and CDR2 are GTSNPN and SVGIG (reference sequence). V lost 2 bases, J lost 7 bases, and 11 bases lay in between. The full variable domain, its missing parts supplied by reference TRBV30 and TRBJ1-4, is SQTIHQWPATLVQPVGSPLSLECTVEGTSNPNLYWYRQAAGRGLQLLFYSVGIGQISSEVPQNLSASRPQDRQFILSSKKLLLSDSGFYLCAWSQGRSEKLFFGSGTQLSVL.

The chain uses TRBV5-6 and TRBJ2-7, with a tentative D call TRBD1 (5 bases). Looked up from germline, CDR1 is SGHDT and CDR2 is YYEEEE. Trimming pared 0 bases from V and 2 bases from J, leaving 21 bases between. This CDR3 is built from 18 residues. CDR3 sequence reads: CASSLEAGSFVPTYEQYF. Written as DNA, the CDR3 is TGTGCCAGCAGCTTGGAGGCAGGGTCGTTCGTCCCTACCTACGAGCAGTACTTC.

This chain connects TRBV5-1 to TRBJ1-2; D might be TRBD1 (5 bases). Looked up from germline, CDR1 is SGHRS and CDR2 is YFSETQ. This CDR3 contains 17 residues. Between the trimmed V and J ends, which lost 0 bases and 1 base, there was a span of 16 bases. CDR3 residues: CASSLATGRGFNYGYTF. CDR3 bases: TGCGCCAGCAGCTTGGCAACGGGCCGGGGGTTTAACTATGGCTACACCTTC. The full variable domain, with the rest looked up from reference TRBV5-1 and TRBJ1-2, is KAGVTQTPRYLIKTRGQQVTLSCSPISGHRSVSWYQQTPGQGLQFLFEYFSETQRNKGNFPGRFSGRQFSNSRSEMNVSTLELGDSALYLCASSLATGRGFNYGYTFGSGTRLTVV.

The V call is TRBV7-9, the J call TRBJ2-7, with 7 bases matching TRBD1. The V segment lost 5 bases and the J segment 2 bases; nucleotides outside the gene matches: 9. Per germline, CDR1 SEHNR and CDR2 FQNEAQ (reference sequence). The CDR3 consists of 15 residues. CDR3: CASSPQQGTAYEQYF. DNA of the CDR3: TGTGCCAGCAGCCCTCAACAGGGGACAGCCTACGAGCAGTACTTC.

The chain couples TRBV18 to TRBJ2-5; TRBD2 is a possible D gene (5 bases). V lost 1 base, J lost 1 base, and 7 bases lay in between. CDR1 and CDR2 from the germline V gene are KGHSH and LQKENI. CDR3 size: 14 residues. The CDR3 nucleotides read TGTGCCAGCTCACCACGGGAGTCCCAAGAGACCCAGTACTTC. This translates into CASSPRESQETQYF.

This clone was picked up a small number of times. The chain joins TRBV2 to TRBJ2-3; D remains ambiguous. The CDR3 spans 13 residues. Between the trimmed V and J ends, which lost 5 bases and 4 bases, there was a span of 10 bases. Germline V gene data show CDR1 as SNHLY and CDR2 as FYNNEI. The CDR3, as DNA: TGTGCCAGCAGTTTAGAGAGGCCAGATACGCAGTATTTT. It translates to CASSLERPDTQYF.

As for this clone: This sample also contains other DNA sequences that code for the same CDR3. The V and J genes are TRBV6-1 and TRBJ2-5; 12 bases are a match to TRBD2. In germline, CDR1 is MNHNS, CDR2 SASEGT. J lost 2 bases, V lost 2 bases, and 0 bases had no gene match. CDR3 length equals 15 residues. The CDR3 nucleotides are TGTGCCAGCAGTGAACTAGCGGGGGGGCAAGAGACCCAGTACTTC. Protein: CASSELAGGQETQYF.

The chain couples TRBV2 to TRBJ1-1; D is ambiguous. The ends were cut back, 6 bases at V and 7 bases at J, with 12 bases in the middle. The germline gives CDR1 SNHLY, CDR2 FYNNEI. The CDR3 has 12 amino acids. The CDR3 DNA follows: TGTGCCAGCAGCGCCCGGGATTATGAAGCTTTCTTT. Protein: CASSARDYEAFF.

There are a few counts of this clone. J is TRBJ2-2 and V is TRBV9; D gene unclear. V lost 0 bases, J lost 7 bases, and 7 bases lay in between. Germline V gene sequence: CDR1 SGDLS, CDR2 YYNGEE. The CDR3 has 13 residues. DNA for the CDR3: TGTGCCAGCAGCGTAGAGTACGGCGGGGAGCTGTTTTTT. As protein: CASSVEYGGELFF.